This entry lists 29 T cell receptor beta chains sequenced from one sample in a study of T cell changes during pregnancy in multiple sclerosis. Sequencing was performed with immunoSEQ multiplex PCR; in TCRdb, only in-frame clones are kept and a portion is missing. The sample includes about 69,000 clones, 90% to 95% of them seen just once. Sample: CD4+ T cells from peripheral blood mononuclear cells, taken in the third trimester of pregnancy. These receptors were obtained from a female donor in good health, enrolled as a control in a pregnancy study.

The V call is TRBV7-9, the J call TRBJ2-7; 7 nucleotides align to TRBD2. After removal of 4 bases from V and 4 bases from J, the junction contained 13 bases not matched to a gene. This CDR3 spans 16 amino acids. The germline gives CDR1 SEHNR, CDR2 FQNEAQ (reference sequence). CDR3 region: CASSSLRGLEFYEQYF. The CDR3 DNA is TGTGCCAGCAGCTCACTCCGAGGACTAGAATTTTACGAGCAGTACTTC.

This chain links TRBV11-3 with TRBJ2-1; the match to TRBD2 covers 8 bases. The CDR3 spans 14 residues. The V gene end was trimmed by 7 bases and the J gene end by 0 bases; junction bases not matched to a gene: 2. Germline V gene lookup returns CDR1 SGHNT and CDR2 YENEEA. Here the CDR3 reads CASNRGGSYNEQFF. CDR3 DNA sequence: TGTGCCAGCAACCGGGGGGGCTCCTACAATGAGCAGTTCTTC.

The chain uses TRBV19 and TRBJ1-5; D unresolved. The CDR3 has 13 residues. Germline V gives CDR1 LNHDA, CDR2 SQIVND (reference sequence). The V end was cut by 3 bases, the J end by 1 base, with 4 bases between. The CDR3 loop is CASSMSSNQPQHF. The CDR3 bases are TGTGCCAGTAGTATGAGCAGCAATCAGCCCCAGCATTTT.

The chain is built from TRBV7-6 and TRBJ1-3, with no clear D. Per the germline V gene, CDR1 is SGHVS and CDR2 is FNYEAQ. The V end was cut by 4 bases, the J end by 5 bases, with 12 bases between. This CDR3 has 14 amino acids. The CDR3 is CASSSPGVRNTIYF. CDR3 nucleotides: TGTGCCAGCAGCTCCCCGGGTGTCCGAAACACCATATATTTT.

The chain links TRBV11-2 to TRBJ2-5, with unresolved D. Germline values: CDR1 SGHAT, CDR2 FQNNGV. V lost 6 bases, J lost 0 bases, and 5 bases lay in between. The CDR3 contains 12 residues. The CDR3 protein is CASSRDQETQYF. As DNA, the CDR3 is TGTGCCAGCAGTCGGGACCAAGAGACCCAGTACTTC. The full variable domain, in which reference TRBV11-2 and TRBJ2-5 provide the parts outside the CDR3, is EAGVAQSPRYKIIEKRQSVAFWCNPISGHATLYWYQQILGQGPKLLIQFQNNGVVDDSQLPKDRFSAERLKGVDSTLKIQPAKLEDSAVYLCASSRDQETQYFGPGTRLLVL.

The chain has TRBV18 and TRBJ2-7; 13 nucleotides agree with TRBD2. The CDR3 contains 15 residues. Per the germline V gene, CDR1 is KGHSH and CDR2 is LQKENI. V trimming: 4 bases; J trimming: 2 bases; junction bases outside the gene matches: 2. DNA of the CDR3: TGTGCCAGCTCACTAGGGACTAGCGGGGCCTACGAGCAGTACTTC. The encoded protein is CASSLGTSGAYEQYF. Combining the CDR3 with reference TRBV18 and TRBJ2-7 gives the whole variable domain NAGVMQNPRHLVRRRGQEARLRCSPMKGHSHVYWYRQLPEEGLKFMVYLQKENIIDESGMPKERFSAEFPKEGPSILRIQQVVRGDSAAYFCASSLGTSGAYEQYFGPGTRLTVT.

The rearrangement joins TRBV11-2 to TRBJ2-5, with TRBD2 identical over 7 bases. This CDR3 region has 16 residues. CDR1 is SGHAT, CDR2 FQNNGV, per germline. V shed 7 bases, J shed 5 bases, and the junction held 16 bases outside the gene matches. The CDR3 loop reads CASTPGGGASSETQYF. The CDR3 region has the DNA TGTGCCAGCACCCCCGGGGGAGGGGCCAGCTCGGAGACCCAGTACTTC. The entire variable domain, with the rest obtained from reference TRBV11-2 and TRBJ2-5, is as follows: EAGVAQSPRYKIIEKRQSVAFWCNPISGHATLYWYQQILGQGPKLLIQFQNNGVVDDSQLPKDRFSAERLKGVDSTLKIQPAKLEDSAVYLCASTPGGGASSETQYFGPGTRLLVL.

The chain has TRBV5-1 and TRBJ2-2, with TRBD2 matching 7 bases. Unmatched junction bases numbered 12, after V lost 7 bases and J lost 6 bases. CDR3 length equals 15 residues. The germline gives CDR1 SGHRS, CDR2 YFSETQ. The CDR3 region is CASSREPESSGELFF. The CDR3 nucleotides are TGCGCCAGCTCGCGGGAGCCAGAGAGCTCCGGGGAGCTGTTTTTT.

The chain couples TRBV30 to TRBJ2-5, with D unclear. CDR1 and CDR2 (germline): GTSNPN, SVGIG (reference sequence). The CDR3 has 11 residues. The V gene lost 4 bases and the J gene lost 5 bases, with 8 bases spanning the gap. CDR3 sequence reads: CAWTGGETQYF. CDR3 DNA sequence: TGTGCCTGGACAGGTGGCGAGACCCAGTACTTC.

V and J are TRBV27 and TRBJ2-1, with a tentative D call TRBD2 (6 bases). Trimming took off 1 base at V and 5 bases at J, with 21 bases between the two ends. The CDR3 consists of 18 residues. CDR1 is MNHEY, CDR2 SMNVEV, per germline (reference sequence). The CDR3 here is CASSLFVDFGGIDNEQFF. CDR3 bases: TGTGCCAGCAGTTTATTTGTGGATTTTGGGGGGATCGACAATGAGCAGTTCTTC.

This clone was recorded only once. The rearrangement uses TRBV6-6 and TRBJ2-7; a weak D match, TRBD2 (5 bases). The length of the CDR3 is 11 residues. The germline V gene has CDR1 MNHNY and CDR2 SVGAGI (reference sequence). Trimming took off 7 bases at V and 6 bases at J, with 10 bases between the two ends. Written as DNA, the CDR3 is TGTGCCAGCACAACGGGGTTCGAGCAGTACTTC. It translates to CASTTGFEQYF.

The chain recombines TRBV7-2 with TRBJ2-7; tentative D call: TRBD1 (6 bases). This CDR3 comprises 14 residues. CDR1 is SGHTA and CDR2 is FQGNSA in the germline V gene. V was shortened by 4 bases and J by 4 bases, with 14 bases between the two germline ends. The CDR3: CASSSRGDRYEQYF. The CDR3 DNA is TGTGCCAGCAGCTCTAGAGGAGACAGGTACGAGCAGTACTTC.

CDR3 amino acids: CASSPTTGGVYQPQHF. CDR3 coding DNA: TGTGCCAGCTCACCGACAACAGGGGGCGTGTATCAGCCCCAGCATTTT. The chain uses TRBV18 and TRBJ1-5, with TRBD1 identical over 9 bases. V was clipped by 3 bases and J by 5 bases; unmatched bases: 8. Germline V gene lookup returns CDR1 KGHSH and CDR2 LQKENI. The CDR3 is made up of 16 amino acids.

The gene calls are TRBV7-3 and TRBJ1-1; TRBD1 aligns across 10 bases. The CDR3 is 15 residues long. Germline CDR1 reads SGHTA; CDR2 reads FQGTGA. V gave up 5 bases and J gave up 3 bases; unmatched junction bases: 6. In DNA form, the CDR3 reads TGTGCCAGCAGCCCGAGACAGGGGGCGTACACTGAAGCTTTCTTT. Protein: CASSPRQGAYTEAFF.

The chain recombines TRBV11-2 with TRBJ1-2; possibly TRBD1 for D (5 bases). The length of the CDR3 is 14 residues. Germline V gives CDR1 SGHAT, CDR2 FQNNGV. The V gene lost 2 bases and the J gene lost 4 bases, with 11 bases spanning the gap. CDR3 region: CASSLTGELYGYTF. DNA of the CDR3: TGTGCCAGCAGCTTAACGGGGGAACTCTATGGCTACACCTTC.

This chain connects TRBV2 to TRBJ1-4; a possible D gene is TRBD1 (5 bases). The germline V and J ends were trimmed by 3 bases and 0 bases, with 8 bases remaining between them. CDR1 and CDR2 (germline): SNHLY, FYNNEI. The CDR3 extends over 15 amino acids. CDR3 bases: TGTGCCAGCAGTGAGCAGGGTTCAACTAATGAAAAACTGTTTTTT. Its protein is CASSEQGSTNEKLFF. The whole variable domain, filled in from reference TRBV2 and TRBJ1-4, reads EPEVTQTPSHQVTQMGQEVILRCVPISNHLYFYWYRQILGQKVEFLVSFYNNEISEKSEIFDDQFSVERPDGSNFTLKIRSTKLEDSAMYFCASSEQGSTNEKLFFGSGTQLSVL.

This clone has just one count. The rearrangement uses TRBV7-2 and TRBJ1-2; no clear D gene. V lost 1 base, J lost 8 bases, and 14 bases lay in between. CDR1 SGHTA and CDR2 FQGNSA come from the germline V gene. The CDR3 consists of 14 residues. DNA of the CDR3: TGTGCCAGCAGCTTAGTGTCCGGCGGCCCCGGCTACACCTTC. Encoded protein: CASSLVSGGPGYTF.

V is TRBV7-9 and J is TRBJ2-7, with a tentative D call TRBD1 (6 bases). Germline CDR1 reads SEHNR; CDR2 reads FQNEAQ (reference sequence). The CDR3 covers 14 residues. V lost 3 bases, J lost 5 bases, and 14 bases lay in between. CDR3 sequence (DNA): TGTGCCAGCAGCTTTACAGGGCCCCAGGACGAGCAGTACTTC. The encoded protein is CASSFTGPQDEQYF.

The chain links TRBV19 to TRBJ2-7, with 9 bases aligning to TRBD1. Germline V gene data show CDR1 as LNHDA and CDR2 as SQIVND (reference sequence). The CDR3 loop spans 15 amino acids. Germline trimming cut 5 bases from V and 6 bases from J; bases unmatched to any gene: 11. In nucleotides, the CDR3 is TGTGCCAGTAGTTTGAGGACAGGGGTCAATTCCGAGCAGTACTTC. Protein: CASSLRTGVNSEQYF.

The chain has TRBV6-1 and TRBJ1-2; a possible D gene is TRBD1 (6 bases). Germline CDR1 and CDR2: MNHNS and SASEGT. CDR3 length: 15 amino acids. V lost 6 bases and J lost 4, with 18 bases in between. The CDR3: CASSPGAMRSYGYTF. The DNA for the CDR3 is TGTGCCAGCAGCCCAGGGGCCATGAGGAGCTATGGCTACACCTTC.

The chain is built from TRBV5-4 and TRBJ2-1; D is perhaps TRBD1 (6 bases). The CDR3 sequence is 14 residues long. The V end was cut by 0 bases, the J end by 5 bases, with 9 bases between. The germline V gene has CDR1 SGHNT and CDR2 YYREEE (reference sequence). CDR3 region: CASSLGGQDNEQFF. The CDR3 DNA is TGTGCCAGCAGCTTGGGGGGGCAAGACAATGAGCAGTTCTTC.

In this sample, this clone turned up once. V is TRBV27 and J is TRBJ1-6; no definite D call. V was clipped by 5 bases and J by 11 bases, with 13 bases between them. The CDR3 totals 13 residues. Germline CDR1 MNHEY, CDR2 SMNVEV (reference sequence). The CDR3 DNA follows: TGTGCCAGCAGTCCGCCCCGGCGGGCACCCCTCCACTTT. It translates to CASSPPRRAPLHF.

This sequence joins TRBV9 and TRBJ1-1; tentatively, D is TRBD1 (6 bases). Germline loops: CDR1 SGDLS, CDR2 YYNGEE. V lost 5 bases to trimming and J lost 2 bases, with 16 bases between them. This CDR3 has 15 residues. The CDR3, as DNA: TGTGCCAGCAGTGAACAGGGAATGGTTAACACTGAAGCTTTCTTT. Amino acid sequence: CASSEQGMVNTEAFF.

This chain links TRBV4-3 with TRBJ1-5, with D uncertain. This CDR3 comprises 15 residues. With 3 bases removed from V and 4 bases from J, the gap between germline ends came to 13 bases. Germline V gives CDR1 LGHNA, CDR2 YSLEER. The CDR3 nucleotides read TGCGCCAGCAGCCAGGTACACCGGGGTAATCAGCCCCAGCATTTT. Its protein product is CASSQVHRGNQPQHF.

V and J are TRBV5-1 and TRBJ1-4; 7 bases map to TRBD1. The J segment lost 4 bases and the V segment lost 4 bases, leaving 7 bases of the junction unmatched. CDR1 is SGHRS and CDR2 is YFSETQ in the germline V gene. This CDR3 is 15 amino acids long. In DNA, the CDR3 is TGCGCCAGCAGCGGGGCGGGACAGTATAATGAAAAACTGTTTTTT. Protein: CASSGAGQYNEKLFF.

The chain is built from TRBV30 and TRBJ1-1; D might be TRBD1 (5 bases). From germline, CDR1 is GTSNPN and CDR2 SVGIG (reference sequence). V lost 2 bases to trimming and J lost 5 bases, with 15 bases between them. The CDR3 totals 14 residues. CDR3 coding DNA: TGTGCCTGGAGTCGGAAGGGGCTGGGAACTGAAGCTTTCTTT. Residues: CAWSRKGLGTEAFF.

The V and J genes are TRBV10-3 and TRBJ2-6; 8 bases are shared with TRBD1. This CDR3 region has 19 residues. Germline values: CDR1 ENHRY, CDR2 SYGVKD. The V segment lost 2 bases and the J segment 0 bases; nucleotides outside the gene matches: 9. This CDR3 reads CAISEKEGQGFSGANVLTF. CDR3 nucleotides: TGTGCCATCAGTGAGAAAGAAGGACAGGGATTCTCTGGGGCCAACGTCCTGACTTTC.

V usage is TRBV6-1 and J usage is TRBJ2-3, with TRBD2 matching over 14 bases. The length of the CDR3 is 16 residues. V shed 4 bases, J shed 8 bases, and the junction held 8 bases outside the gene matches. Germline V gene lookup returns CDR1 MNHNS and CDR2 SASEGT. The CDR3: CASSGAGTSGGGTQYF. As DNA, the CDR3 is TGTGCCAGCAGTGGAGCAGGGACTAGCGGGGGTGGTACGCAGTATTTT.

V usage is TRBV7-2 and J usage is TRBJ1-1; 7 bases are shared with TRBD1. CDR3 length: 14 residues. The trim removed 0 bases at V and 6 bases at J, leaving 4 bases unmatched. From germline, CDR1 is SGHTA and CDR2 FQGNSA. This CDR3 is CASSLARQGSEAFF. CDR3 bases: TGTGCCAGCAGCTTAGCTCGACAGGGATCTGAAGCTTTCTTT.